This TCR beta chain was captured in a study of patients with pleural tuberculosis. TCRdb itself ran the reads through MiXCR, one entry per CDR3 protein. The sample has tens of thousands of distinct CDR3 sequences; roughly 18% are singletons. Trimming cost V 0 bases and J 1 base, with 9 bases left between them. The CDR3 sequence is 15 residues long. Germline V gene sequence: CDR1 SGHKS, CDR2 YYEKEE (reference sequence). This clonotype was seen ten or more times. Sequencing was carried out using peripheral blood. The receptor was isolated from a human donor with pleural tuberculosis. The V gene is TRBV5-5, the J gene TRBJ2-3; either TRBD1 or TRBD2 may supply D (5 bases each). In nucleotides, the CDR3 is TGTGCCAGCAGCTTGGCCCGGGACGGCACAGATACGCAGTATTTT. Residues: CASSLARDGTDTQYF.